This note documents a single TCR beta chain sequence. The sample belongs to a study of blood T cell repertoires in COVID-19. Profiling relied on immunoSEQ multiplex PCR, and the TCRdb table lists in-frame clones only, not all of them. The sample carries about 300,000 clones, 89% recorded once. The sequenced material came from peripheral blood. The TCR was taken from a man aged 18 to 35 who had recovered from COVID-19.

Here the CDR3 reads CASSQDGQGVGNTIYF. CDR3 nucleotide sequence: TGTGCCAGCAGCCAGGACGGACAGGGGGTTGGAAACACCATATATTTT. The rearrangement joins TRBV4-2 to TRBJ1-3, with 10 bases aligning to TRBD1. The germline V gene has CDR1 LGHNA and CDR2 YNFKEQ. The CDR3 covers 16 residues. V trimming: 3 bases; J trimming: 3 bases; junction bases outside the gene matches: 5.